The 30 T cell receptor beta chains below all came from one sample that was sequenced in a study of T cells in Graves' hyperthyroidism and ophthalmopathy. Amplification targeted TCR beta CDR3 regions from RNA transcripts. First-round RT-PCR targeting the TCR CDR3 was performed with the HTBI primer set. A single record per CDR3 protein comes from TCRdb applying MiXCR to the multiplex PCR reads. The sample contains approximately 260,000 distinct CDR3 sequences, 13% to 15% of which appear only once. The sequencing sample was made of blood. Receptor source: a woman aged 45-65 years with Graves' hyperthyroidism that later progressed to Graves' ophthalmopathy.

In its sample, this clonotype was seen many times. The chain is built from TRBV28 and TRBJ2-3, with D perhaps assigned TRBD1 or TRBD2 (5 bases each). The CDR3 extends over 16 amino acids. V lost 3 bases, J lost 0 bases, and 13 bases lay in between. Germline CDR1 is MDHEN and CDR2 is SYDVKM. The CDR3 here is CASSLGLGESTDTQYF. CDR3 coding DNA: TGTGCCAGCAGTTTGGGCCTGGGGGAGAGCACAGATACGCAGTATTTT.

Many counts were recorded for this clonotype. The chain's CDR3 is CSAIGLGWDNYGYTF. The CDR3 DNA reads TGCAGTGCTATCGGTCTTGGGTGGGACAACTATGGCTACACCTTC. The J gene is TRBJ1-2, the V gene TRBV20-1; possible D gene TRBD1, 5 bases. The V gene's germline CDR1 is DFQATT and CDR2 SNEGSKA (reference sequence). The V end was cut by 4 bases, the J end by 2 bases, with 17 bases between. This CDR3 has 15 amino acids.

The table lists this clonotype with many counts. The rearrangement joins TRBV20-1 to TRBJ2-7; D unresolved. Trimming left V 3 bases short and J 1 base short, with 4 bases between. Germline values: CDR1 DFQATT, CDR2 SNEGSKA (reference sequence). The CDR3 extends over 11 amino acids. CDR3 sequence (DNA): TGCAGTGCTAGGCCTTCCTACGAGCAGTACTTC. It yields the protein CSARPSYEQYF.

Comment on this clonotype: A single base separates this from a much larger clone, so it may be a read error. The chain uses TRBV9 and TRBJ2-1, with TRBD1 matching over 7 bases. Germline V lookup: CDR1 SGDLS, CDR2 YYNGEE. There are 18 residues in the CDR3. The CDR3 loop is CASSNPGGRSYVGNKQFF. In DNA, the CDR3 is TGTGCCAGCAGCAACCCAGGGGGTAGATCCTACGTCGGCAATAAGCAGTTCTTC.

This clonotype occurred many times. The chain is built from TRBV28 and TRBJ2-3, with a possible D match to TRBD2 (5 bases). There are 14 residues in the CDR3. Trimming shortened V by 6 bases and J by 0 bases, and 10 bases separated the two germline ends. Germline values: CDR1 MDHEN, CDR2 SYDVKM. DNA for the CDR3: TGTGCCAGCAGCTTCAGCGGAAGCACAGATACGCAGTATTTT. Protein product: CASSFSGSTDTQYF.

The CDR3 region has the DNA TGTGCCAGTAGTAAGGCCGCCCACAAGAGACCCAATCAGCCCCAGCATTTT. This translates into CASSKAAHKRPNQPQHF. The chain employs TRBV19 and TRBJ1-5, with D uncertain. Germline CDR1 reads LNHDA; CDR2 reads SQIVND (reference sequence). Between the trimmed V and J ends, which lost 4 bases and 3 bases, there was a span of 19 bases. The length of the CDR3 is 17 residues.

The gene calls are TRBV5-1 and TRBJ2-7, with unresolved D. The CDR3 has 14 residues. CDR1 SGHRS and CDR2 YFSETQ come from the germline V gene. V was trimmed by 1 base and J by 3 bases, leaving 11 bases between them. CDR3 sequence reads: CASSLKRPVYEQYF. In DNA form, the CDR3 reads TGCGCCAGCAGCTTGAAGCGACCCGTCTACGAGCAGTACTTC.

This clonotype has only a few counts. The chain uses TRBV20-1 and TRBJ1-2; D not certain. This CDR3 has 13 amino acids. Germline V lookup: CDR1 DFQATT, CDR2 SNEGSKA (reference sequence). The CDR3 DNA reads TGCGGTACTGGGGTCCCTTATAACTATGGCTACACCTTC. Translation gives CGTGVPYNYGYTF.

This clonotype was detected ten times or more. This chain joins TRBV28 and TRBJ2-7; tentative D call: TRBD1 (5 bases). The CDR3 totals 14 residues. V was shortened by 3 bases and J by 3 bases, with 12 bases between the two germline ends. Germline values: CDR1 MDHEN, CDR2 SYDVKM. CDR3: CASSFYRSNYEQYF. The CDR3 DNA follows: TGTGCCAGCAGTTTTTACAGGTCCAACTACGAGCAGTACTTC.

This clonotype has a count of ten or more. The chain links TRBV11-1 to TRBJ1-1; D gene unclear. In germline, CDR1 is SGHAT, CDR2 FQDESV (reference sequence). The CDR3 is 14 amino acids. V gave up 5 bases and J gave up 1 base, with 11 bases separating them. The CDR3 DNA is TGTGCCAGCAGCGTCCTGGGAGAGAACACTGAAGCTTTCTTT. It encodes CASSVLGENTEAFF.

The V call is TRBV20-1, the J call TRBJ1-6; D may be TRBD1 (5 bases). V gave up 2 bases and J gave up 16 bases, with 12 bases separating them. In germline, CDR1 is DFQATT, CDR2 SNEGSKA (reference sequence). CDR3 length: 11 amino acids. The CDR3 sequence is CSARTGTILHF. The CDR3 DNA follows: TGCAGTGCTAGAACGGGGACTATACTCCACTTT.

This clonotype was found many times. This chain joins TRBV29-1 and TRBJ2-7, with 11 bases lining up with TRBD2. V dropped 6 bases and J dropped 4; count of bases not matched to a gene: 5. CDR3 size: 13 residues. Germline CDR1 SQVTM, CDR2 ANQGSEA. The CDR3 here is CSVASGRRYEQYF. DNA of the CDR3: TGCAGCGTGGCTAGCGGGAGGCGTTACGAGCAGTACTTC.

This clonotype has ten or more counts. In nucleotides, the CDR3 is TGCGCCAGCAGCGCGGGACTAGCGGCCAATGAGCAGTTCTTC. Translating it yields CASSAGLAANEQFF. The chain links TRBV10-1 to TRBJ2-1; 11 bases match TRBD2. Germline lookup yields CDR1 WNHNN and CDR2 SYGVQD (reference sequence). The CDR3 length is 14 residues. J gave up 6 bases and V 6 bases, and 4 bases lay outside the gene matches.

This clonotype was detected ten times or more. The gene calls are TRBV5-1 and TRBJ1-1; possible D gene TRBD1, 6 bases. This CDR3 comprises 16 residues. Trimming cost V 4 bases and J 3 bases, with 19 bases left between them. Germline values: CDR1 SGHRS, CDR2 YFSETQ. The CDR3, as DNA: TGCGCCAGCAGCCCCTCTGGGGGGCGCATGGACACTGAAGCTTTCTTT. It codes for CASSPSGGRMDTEAFF.

In its sample, this clonotype was seen many times. CDR3 sequence reads: CASSWDPRGPYNEQFF. CDR3 coding DNA: TGTGCCAGCAGTTGGGATCCGAGGGGCCCCTACAATGAGCAGTTCTTC. V usage is TRBV27 and J usage is TRBJ2-1; the D call may be TRBD1 or TRBD2 (5 bases each). The CDR3 runs to 16 residues. Trimming pared 4 bases from V and 2 bases from J, leaving 15 bases between. The V gene's germline CDR1 is MNHEY and CDR2 SMNVEV (reference sequence).

This clonotype came up a few times. The genes are TRBV9 and TRBJ2-2, with D perhaps assigned TRBD1 or TRBD2 (5 bases each). The germline V gene encodes CDR1 SGDLS and CDR2 YYNGEE. V lost 0 bases to trimming and J lost 4 bases, with 16 bases between them. This CDR3 is 17 amino acids long. CDR3: CASSVAGTNWATGELFF. The CDR3 nucleotides read TGTGCCAGCAGCGTAGCTGGGACGAATTGGGCCACCGGGGAGCTGTTTTTT.

V is TRBV19 and J is TRBJ1-2; 7 positions match TRBD1. The V gene's germline CDR1 is LNHDA and CDR2 SQIVND (reference sequence). The CDR3 consists of 14 residues. J was trimmed by 4 bases and V by 6 bases; bases with no gene match: 8. The DNA for the CDR3 is TGTGCCAGTAGAACAGGGGCGGAAGGCTATGGCTACACCTTC. As protein: CASRTGAEGYGYTF.

This clonotype was counted between two and nine times. The J gene is TRBJ2-1, the V gene TRBV6-1; D is undetermined. The CDR3 is 14 residues long. Germline CDR1 MNHNS, CDR2 SASEGT. Trimming took off 5 bases at V and 6 bases at J, with 14 bases between the two ends. CDR3 in amino acids: CASSSSGPLNEQFF. CDR3 DNA sequence: TGTGCCAGCAGTTCCTCCGGGCCTCTCAATGAGCAGTTCTTC.

Regarding this clonotype: Because the CDR3 is missing its conserved closing phenylalanine or tryptophan, this is likely a read error. The chain joins TRBV7-3 to TRBJ2-5; D gene unclear. This CDR3 spans 13 amino acids. Germline CDR1 is SGHTA and CDR2 is FQGTGA. V shed 3 bases and J shed 2 bases, with 7 bases lying between them. CDR3 DNA sequence: TGTGCCAGCAGCTTCGGCAGTCAAGAGACCCAGTACCTC. Encoded protein: CASSFGSQETQYL.

This clonotype was recorded many times. V usage is TRBV5-1 and J usage is TRBJ1-6; D gene unclear. Germline CDR1 reads SGHRS; CDR2 reads YFSETQ. With 1 base removed from V and 11 bases from J, the gap between germline ends came to 7 bases. The CDR3 sequence is 12 residues long. For the CDR3, the DNA is TGCGCCAGCAGCTTGTCCGGGACACCCCTCCACTTT. This codes for CASSLSGTPLHF. Full variable domain (rest looked up from reference TRBV5-1 and TRBJ1-6): KAGVTQTPRYLIKTRGQQVTLSCSPISGHRSVSWYQQTPGQGLQFLFEYFSETQRNKGNFPGRFSGRQFSNSRSEMNVSTLELGDSALYLCASSLSGTPLHFGNGTRLTVT.

The sample holds a few counts of this clonotype. V usage is TRBV20-1 and J usage is TRBJ1-2, with 9 bases that match TRBD1. CDR1 and CDR2 (germline): DFQATT, SNEGSKA (reference sequence). The CDR3 extends over 20 amino acids. J was trimmed by 8 bases and V by 1 base; bases with no gene match: 26. CDR3 sequence: CSARVRNRVILPGQGDGYTF. CDR3 in DNA: TGCAGTGCTAGAGTAAGGAACAGGGTGATACTTCCGGGACAGGGCGACGGCTACACCTTC.

There are many counts of this clonotype. The V call is TRBV13, the J call TRBJ1-5; no firm D call. The CDR3 loop spans 15 amino acids. Germline CDR1 PRHDT, CDR2 FYEKMQ (reference sequence). Trimming took 0 bases from V and 3 from J, leaving 9 bases between them. Here the CDR3 reads CASSLGVSANQPQHF. The DNA for the CDR3 is TGTGCCAGCAGCTTAGGCGTCTCTGCCAATCAGCCCCAGCATTTT.

The chain recombines TRBV4-1 with TRBJ1-4, with D maybe TRBD1 (6 bases). Trimming pared 4 bases from V and 7 bases from J, leaving 19 bases between. The CDR3 has 16 residues. Germline CDR1 is MGHRA and CDR2 is YSYEKL. The CDR3 sequence: CASSRGQGIVGEKLFF. The CDR3 DNA sequence: TGCGCCAGCAGCCGAGGCCAGGGGATCGTTGGTGAAAAACTGTTTTTT.

This clonotype was detected many times. This sequence joins TRBV6-6 and TRBJ2-3; 9 nucleotides agree with TRBD2. V lost 0 bases and J lost 0; bases outside the gene matches: 1. Germline values: CDR1 MNHNY, CDR2 SVGAGI (reference sequence). This CDR3 has 16 amino acids. The CDR3 sequence is CASSYSGTSSTDTQYF. The CDR3 DNA sequence: TGTGCCAGCAGTTACTCGGGGACTAGCAGCACAGATACGCAGTATTTT.

The chain recombines TRBV6-1 with TRBJ1-2; D uncertain. V lost 5 bases and J 4 bases, leaving 17 bases between the germline ends. The length of the CDR3 is 15 residues. CDR1 is MNHNS, CDR2 SASEGT, per germline. The CDR3 spells CASSPTVGSPYGYTF. The CDR3 nucleotides read TGTGCCAGCAGTCCCACAGTGGGTTCGCCCTATGGCTACACCTTC.

The chain links TRBV19 to TRBJ1-5; no reliable D call. Trimming took off 7 bases at V and 0 bases at J, with 7 bases between the two ends. The CDR3 consists of 13 residues. Germline V gene lookup returns CDR1 LNHDA and CDR2 SQIVND (reference sequence). This CDR3 is CASTFSSNQPQHF. The CDR3 DNA follows: TGTGCCAGTACCTTTAGTAGCAATCAGCCCCAGCATTTT.

This clonotype appeared many times. The chain employs TRBV27 and TRBJ1-1; D unclear. V was trimmed by 3 bases and J by 1 base, leaving 12 bases between them. This CDR3 has 15 amino acids. Germline V CDR1 and CDR2: MNHEY, SMNVEV (reference sequence). The CDR3 here is CASSLTTRRNTEAFF. CDR3 DNA sequence: TGTGCCAGCAGTTTGACCACCAGACGGAACACTGAAGCTTTCTTT.

In this sample, this clonotype turned up a few times. The chain carries TRBV7-2 and TRBJ1-3; D gene unclear. The CDR3 consists of 16 residues. Germline assignment: CDR1 SGHTA and CDR2 FQGNSA. Trimming pared 2 bases from V and 1 base from J, leaving 12 bases between. CDR3 sequence reads: CASSLRRVGSGNTIYF. The CDR3 DNA follows: TGTGCCAGCAGCTTAAGGAGGGTTGGTTCTGGAAACACCATATATTTT.

In its sample, this clonotype was seen many times. J is TRBJ2-7 and V is TRBV2; D may be TRBD2 (6 bases). This CDR3 region has 13 residues. V dropped 10 bases and J dropped 4 bases, with 17 bases sitting between them. The germline CDR1 and CDR2 sequences are SNHLY and FYNNEI. Here the CDR3 DNA reads TGTGCCATCCGGTCGGGACTCGCATACGAGCAGTACTTC. Amino acid sequence: CAIRSGLAYEQYF. The whole variable domain, filled in from reference TRBV2 and TRBJ2-7, reads EPEVTQTPSHQVTQMGQEVILRCVPISNHLYFYWYRQILGQKVEFLVSFYNNEISEKSEIFDDQFSVERPDGSNFTLKIRSTKLEDSAMYFCAIRSGLAYEQYFGPGTRLTVT.

The table lists this clonotype with a few counts. The V call is TRBV6-2 or TRBV6-3, the J call TRBJ1-4, with D hard to call. The V gene's germline CDR1 is MNHEY and CDR2 SVGEGT. The CDR3 runs to 13 residues. Trimming stripped 6 bases from V and 3 bases from J, with 8 bases between. The CDR3 region is CASRESANEKLFF. The CDR3 bases are TGTGCCAGCAGGGAGTCAGCTAATGAAAAACTGTTTTTT.